The present TCR beta chain was sequenced within a study of T cells after yellow fever vaccination. General observations from the study: In post-booster samples, most primary-vaccination clones reappeared (approximately 96% CD4, 88% CD8).

One entry per CDR3 protein results from TCRdb running MiXCR on the 5' RACE reads. This table has about 630,000 distinct CDR3 sequences, more than 9% appearing once. This clonotype has more than one count but fewer than ten. Its specificity is not known. The germline V gene has CDR1 SGHTA and CDR2 FQGNSA. V lost 5 bases to trimming and J lost 1 base, with 16 bases between them. The length of the CDR3 is 16 residues. The chain combines TRBV7-2 with TRBJ2-3, with a weak D call TRBD2 (5 bases). The receptor was isolated from a man aged 25 to 40 who received the YFV17D yellow fever vaccine. The sequenced sample was PBMCs, obtained on the day of the yellow fever booster vaccination. The CDR3 DNA reads as TGTGCCAGCAGCGGGAGACAAAAAGGAGGCACAGATACGCAGTATTTT. Translation: CASSGRQKGGTDTQYF.